The present TCR beta chain was sequenced within a study of somatic mutations in cytotoxic T cells in rheumatoid arthritis. This clone was detected only a few times. Sequencing was performed with immunoSEQ multiplex PCR; in TCRdb, only in-frame clones are kept and a portion is missing. The sample contains about 18,000 clones, under 80% of which appear only once. Healthy control participants comprised blood donors of median age around 56 years (range about 20-80), of whom 45% to 55% were female. Material for sequencing was CD8+ T cells sorted from blood. The clonotype was recovered from a man aged 60 to 75 in good health.

The CDR3 loop is CASTLAGGYEQFF. CDR3 nucleotide sequence: TGTGCCAGCACCCTAGCGGGAGGGTATGAGCAGTTCTTC. The gene calls are TRBV28 and TRBJ2-1; 12 bases align to TRBD2. J was trimmed by 8 bases and V by 7 bases; bases with no gene match: 3. CDR3 length equals 13 residues. Germline loops: CDR1 MDHEN, CDR2 SYDVKM.